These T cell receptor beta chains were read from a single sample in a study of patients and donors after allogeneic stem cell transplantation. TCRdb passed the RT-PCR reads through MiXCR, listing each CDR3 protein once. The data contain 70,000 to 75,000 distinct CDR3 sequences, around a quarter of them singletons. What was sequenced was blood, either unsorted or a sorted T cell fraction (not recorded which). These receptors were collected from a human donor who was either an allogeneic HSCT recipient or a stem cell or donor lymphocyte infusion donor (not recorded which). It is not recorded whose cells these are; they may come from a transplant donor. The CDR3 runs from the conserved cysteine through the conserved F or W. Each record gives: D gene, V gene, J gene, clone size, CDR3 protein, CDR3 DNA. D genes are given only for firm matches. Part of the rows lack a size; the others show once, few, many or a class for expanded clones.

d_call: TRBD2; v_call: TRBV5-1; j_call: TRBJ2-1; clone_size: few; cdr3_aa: CASSGSGDSYNEQFF; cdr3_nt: TGCGCCAGCAGCGGTAGCGGGGACTCCTACAATGAGCAGTTCTTC
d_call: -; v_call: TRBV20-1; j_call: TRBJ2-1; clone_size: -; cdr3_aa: CSAIKNNEQFF; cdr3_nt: TGCAGTGCGATAAAGAACAATGAGCAGTTCTTC
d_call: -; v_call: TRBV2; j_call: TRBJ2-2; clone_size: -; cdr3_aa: CASRGYTGELFF; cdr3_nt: TGTGCCAGCAGGGGGTACACCGGGGAGCTGTTTTTT
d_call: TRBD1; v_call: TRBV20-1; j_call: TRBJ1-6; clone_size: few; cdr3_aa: CSASPDRADNSPLHF; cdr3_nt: TGCAGTGCTAGCCCGGACAGGGCTGATAATTCACCCCTCCACTTT
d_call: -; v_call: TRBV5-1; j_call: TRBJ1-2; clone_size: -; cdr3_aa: CASSPPSEGYTF; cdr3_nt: TGCGCCAGCAGCCCCCCATCGGAAGGCTACACCTTC
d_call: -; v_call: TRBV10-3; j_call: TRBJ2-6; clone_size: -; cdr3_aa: CAISDLMDSGANVLTF; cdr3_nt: TGTGCCATCAGTGACCTCATGGACTCTGGGGCCAACGTCCTGACTTTC
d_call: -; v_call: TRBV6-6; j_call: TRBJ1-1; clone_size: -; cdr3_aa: CASSYSYRDVTPEAFF; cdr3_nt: TGTGCCAGCAGTTACTCATACCGGGACGTCACGCCTGAAGCTTTCTTT
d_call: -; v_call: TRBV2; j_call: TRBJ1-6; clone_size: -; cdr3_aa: CASSEFVRGSPLHF; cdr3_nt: TGTGCCAGCAGTGAATTCGTCCGGGGCTCACCCCTCCACTTT
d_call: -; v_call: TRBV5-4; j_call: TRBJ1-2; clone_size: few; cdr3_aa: CASNIQGSYGYTF; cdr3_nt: TGTGCCAGCAACATACAGGGATCCTATGGCTACACCTTC
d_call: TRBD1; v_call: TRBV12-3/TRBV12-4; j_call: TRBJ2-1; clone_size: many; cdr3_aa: CASILGGQGYNEQFF; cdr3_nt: TGTGCCAGCATTCTCGGGGGACAGGGTTACAATGAGCAGTTCTTC
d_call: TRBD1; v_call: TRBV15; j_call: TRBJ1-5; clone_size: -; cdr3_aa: CATSRGEDRTPGGNQPQHF; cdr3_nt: TGTGCCACCAGCAGAGGAGAGGACAGGACTCCCGGAGGCAATCAGCCCCAGCATTTT
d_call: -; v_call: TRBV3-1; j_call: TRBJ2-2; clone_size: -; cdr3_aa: CASSQGGITGELFF; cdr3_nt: TGTGCCAGCAGCCAAGGCGGGATCACCGGGGAGCTGTTTTTT
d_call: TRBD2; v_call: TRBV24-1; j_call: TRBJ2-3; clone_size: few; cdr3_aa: CATSEGLAVPTDTQYF; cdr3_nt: TGTGCCACCAGTGAGGGACTAGCGGTACCCACAGATACGCAGTATTTT
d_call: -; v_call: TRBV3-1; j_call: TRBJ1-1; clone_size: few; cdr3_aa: CASILGPGAEAFF; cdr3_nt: TGTGCCAGCATCCTAGGCCCGGGAGCAGAAGCTTTCTTT
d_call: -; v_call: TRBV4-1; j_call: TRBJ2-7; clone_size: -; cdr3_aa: CASSQPGQGYEQYF; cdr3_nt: TGCGCCAGCAGCCAGCCGGGACAAGGCTACGAGCAGTACTTC
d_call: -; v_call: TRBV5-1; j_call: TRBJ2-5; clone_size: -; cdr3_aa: CASTHLDYRQETQYF; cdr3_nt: TGCGCCAGCACCCATCTAGACTACCGCCAAGAGACCCAGTACTTC
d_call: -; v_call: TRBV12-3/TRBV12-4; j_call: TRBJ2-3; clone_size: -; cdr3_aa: CASIRGGAVTDTQYF; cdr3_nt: TGTGCCAGCATCCGAGGGGGGGCGGTCACAGATACGCAGTATTTT
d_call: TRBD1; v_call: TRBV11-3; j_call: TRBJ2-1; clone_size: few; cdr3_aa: CASSSRDSLFNNEQFF; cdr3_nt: TGTGCCAGCAGCTCCAGGGACAGCCTGTTTAACAATGAGCAGTTCTTC
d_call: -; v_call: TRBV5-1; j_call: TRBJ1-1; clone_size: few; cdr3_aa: CASSVNRELNTEAFF; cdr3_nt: TGCGCCAGCAGCGTAAACAGGGAATTGAACACTGAAGCTTTCTTT
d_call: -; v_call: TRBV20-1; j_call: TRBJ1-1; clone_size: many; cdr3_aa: CSALYGEREAFF; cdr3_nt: TGCAGTGCACTCTACGGCGAAAGAGAAGCTTTCTTT
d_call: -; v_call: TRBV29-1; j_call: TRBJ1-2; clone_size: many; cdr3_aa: CSVEGVVGYTF; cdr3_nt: TGCAGCGTTGAAGGGGTCGTTGGCTACACCTTC
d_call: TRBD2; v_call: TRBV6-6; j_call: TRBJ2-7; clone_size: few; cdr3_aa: CASSYTPLAGGYEQYF; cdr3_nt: TGTGCCAGCAGTTACACACCACTAGCGGGAGGTTACGAGCAGTACTTC
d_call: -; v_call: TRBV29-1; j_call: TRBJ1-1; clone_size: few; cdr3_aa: CSVEGAWGGFTEAFF; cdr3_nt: TGCAGCGTTGAAGGGGCTTGGGGGGGATTCACTGAAGCTTTCTTT
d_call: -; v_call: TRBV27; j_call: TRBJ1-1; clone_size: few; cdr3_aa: CASSSRGPTEAFF; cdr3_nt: TGTGCCAGCAGTTCGCGGGGCCCCACTGAAGCTTTCTTT
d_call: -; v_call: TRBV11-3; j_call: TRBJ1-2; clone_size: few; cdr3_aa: CASSSPLPQANYGYTF; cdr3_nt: TGTGCCAGCAGCTCTCCCCTTCCCCAGGCGAACTATGGCTACACCTTC
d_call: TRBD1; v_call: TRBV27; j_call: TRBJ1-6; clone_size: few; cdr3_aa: CASRGRGLGNSPLHF; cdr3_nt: TGTGCCAGCAGGGGCAGGGGGCTAGGTAATTCACCCCTCCACTTT
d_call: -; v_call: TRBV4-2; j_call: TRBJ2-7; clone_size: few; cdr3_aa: CASSLLNHRDSIYEQYF; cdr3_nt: TGTGCCAGCAGCCTCCTCAATCACCGGGACTCCATCTACGAGCAGTACTTC
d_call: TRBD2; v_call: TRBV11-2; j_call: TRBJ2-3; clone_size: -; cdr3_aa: CASTVGGFLMDTQYF; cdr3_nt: TGTGCCAGCACCGTGGGAGGGTTTTTAATGGATACGCAGTATTTT
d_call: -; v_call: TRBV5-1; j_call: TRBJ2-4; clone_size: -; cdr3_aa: CASSSQICQGRVIAKNIQYF; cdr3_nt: TGCGCCAGCAGCTCCCAAATATGCCAGGGGAGGGTGATAGCCAAAAACATTCAGTACTTC
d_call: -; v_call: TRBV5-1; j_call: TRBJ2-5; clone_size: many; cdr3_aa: CASSLEETQYF; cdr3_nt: TGTGCCAGCAGCTTGGAAGAGACCCAGTACTTC
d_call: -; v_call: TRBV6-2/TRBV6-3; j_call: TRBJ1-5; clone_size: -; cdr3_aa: CASSYLEFWGSQPQHF; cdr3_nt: TGTGCCAGCAGTTACCTTGAATTTTGGGGGTCTCAGCCCCAGCATTTT
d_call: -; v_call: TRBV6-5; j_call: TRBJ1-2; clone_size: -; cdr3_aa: CASTGHPPYGYTF; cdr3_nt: TGTGCCAGCACCGGACACCCCCCCTATGGCTACACCTTC
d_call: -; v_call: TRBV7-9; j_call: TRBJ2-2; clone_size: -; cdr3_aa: CASSFITGTNTGELFF; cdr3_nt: TGTGCCAGCAGCTTTATTACAGGGACGAACACCGGGGAGCTGTTTTTT
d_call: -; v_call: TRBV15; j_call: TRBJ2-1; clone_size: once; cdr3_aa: CATSGDSYNEQFF; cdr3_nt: TGTGCCACCAGCGGGGATAGTTACAATGAGCAGTTCTTC
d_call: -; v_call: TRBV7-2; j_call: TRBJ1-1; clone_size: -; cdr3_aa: CASSLAPETLGTEAFF; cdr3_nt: TGTGCCAGCAGCTTAGCCCCTGAGACCCTGGGGACTGAAGCTTTCTTT
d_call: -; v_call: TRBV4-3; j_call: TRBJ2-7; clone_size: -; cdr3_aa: CASSQDLRYEQYF; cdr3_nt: TGCGCCAGCAGCCAAGATCTTCGATACGAGCAGTACTTC
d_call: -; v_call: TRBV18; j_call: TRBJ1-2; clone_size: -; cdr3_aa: CASSPKNYGYTF; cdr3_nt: TGTGCCAGCTCACCGAAAAACTATGGCTACACCTTC
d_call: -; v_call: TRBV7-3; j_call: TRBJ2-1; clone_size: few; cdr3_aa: CASSSGLYNEQFF; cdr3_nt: TGTGCCAGCAGCTCGGGACTTTACAATGAGCAGTTCTTC
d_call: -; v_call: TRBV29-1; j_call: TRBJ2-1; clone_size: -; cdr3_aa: CSVVTLYLEFF; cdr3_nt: TGCAGCGTTGTGACTCTTTACTTGGAGTTCTTC
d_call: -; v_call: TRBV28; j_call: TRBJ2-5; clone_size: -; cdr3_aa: CASNREGGRNRETQYF; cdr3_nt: TGTGCCAGCAACAGAGAGGGGGGCCGTAATCGAGAGACCCAGTACTTC
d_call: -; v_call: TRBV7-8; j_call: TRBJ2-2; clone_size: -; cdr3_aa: CASSFPTSSSNTGELFF; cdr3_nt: TGTGCCAGCAGCTTCCCTACTTCTTCCTCTAACACCGGGGAGCTGTTTTTT
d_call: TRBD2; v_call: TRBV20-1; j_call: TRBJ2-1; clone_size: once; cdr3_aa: CSARDLVAGAGEQFF; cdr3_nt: TGCAGTGCTAGAGATTTGGTAGCGGGGGCGGGTGAGCAGTTCTTC
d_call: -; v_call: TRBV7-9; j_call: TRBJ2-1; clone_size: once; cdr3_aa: CASSLSLEQFF; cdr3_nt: TGTGCCAGCAGCCTCAGCCTTGAGCAGTTCTTC
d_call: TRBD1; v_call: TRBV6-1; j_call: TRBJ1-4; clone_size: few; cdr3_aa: CASSEGVKRGRLFF; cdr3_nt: TGTGCCAGCAGTGAAGGAGTTAAGAGGGGGCGACTGTTTTTT
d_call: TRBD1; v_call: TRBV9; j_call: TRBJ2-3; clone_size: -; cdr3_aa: CASSVRDRGRTDTQYF; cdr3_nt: TGTGCCAGCAGCGTAAGGGACAGGGGGAGAACAGATACGCAGTATTTT
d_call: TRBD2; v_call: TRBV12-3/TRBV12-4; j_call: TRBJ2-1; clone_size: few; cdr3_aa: CASSQPQRDYYNEQFF; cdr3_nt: TGTGCCAGCAGCCAACCCCAGCGGGACTACTACAATGAGCAGTTCTTC
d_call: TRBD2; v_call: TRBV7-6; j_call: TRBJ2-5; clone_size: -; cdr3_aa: CASSSRRLANEETQYF; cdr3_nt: TGTGCCAGCAGCTCCCGCCGACTAGCGAACGAAGAGACCCAGTACTTC
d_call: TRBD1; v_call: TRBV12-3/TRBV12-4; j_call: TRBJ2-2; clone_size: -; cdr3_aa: CASSSEYGQGKNTGELFF; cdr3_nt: TGTGCCAGCAGTTCCGAGTACGGACAGGGAAAGAACACCGGGGAGCTGTTTTTT
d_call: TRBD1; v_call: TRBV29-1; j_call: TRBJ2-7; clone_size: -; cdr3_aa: CSAWTGDSYEQYF; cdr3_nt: TGCAGCGCATGGACAGGGGACTCCTACGAGCAGTACTTC
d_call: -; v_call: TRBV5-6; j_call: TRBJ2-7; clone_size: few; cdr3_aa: CASSLAFEYEQYF; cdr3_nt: TGTGCCAGCAGCTTGGCTTTCGAATACGAGCAGTACTTC
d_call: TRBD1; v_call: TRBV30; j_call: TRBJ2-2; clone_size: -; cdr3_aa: CAWTSSRGSGELFF; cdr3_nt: TGTGCCTGGACCTCCTCCAGGGGGTCCGGGGAGCTGTTTTTT
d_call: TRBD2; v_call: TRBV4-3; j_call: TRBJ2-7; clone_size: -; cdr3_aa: CASSQDRAGGPPEQYF; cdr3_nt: TGCGCCAGCAGCCAAGATCGGGCGGGAGGGCCTCCCGAGCAGTACTTC
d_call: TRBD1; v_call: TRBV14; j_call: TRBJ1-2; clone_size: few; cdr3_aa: CASSTQGDYGYTF; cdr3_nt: TGTGCCAGCAGCACACAGGGGGACTATGGCTACACCTTC
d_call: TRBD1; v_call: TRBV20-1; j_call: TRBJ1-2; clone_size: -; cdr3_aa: CSAKTGYGYGYTF; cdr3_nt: TGCAGTGCCAAGACAGGGTACGGCTATGGCTACACCTTC
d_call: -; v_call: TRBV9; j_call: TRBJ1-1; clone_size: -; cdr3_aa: CASSVDVEPGLGEAFF; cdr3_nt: TGTGCCAGCAGCGTTGATGTGGAGCCCGGGCTCGGTGAAGCTTTCTTT